Listed here are 9 T cell receptor beta chains from one sample, sequenced in a study of T cells in Graves' hyperthyroidism and ophthalmopathy. The CDR3 regions of TCR beta were amplified from RNA transcripts. During a first-round RT-PCR of the TCR CDR3, the HTBI primer set was used. Using its own MiXCR run on the multiplex PCR reads, TCRdb lists one record per CDR3 protein. The sample consists of around 350,000 distinct CDR3 sequences, roughly 14% of them appearing once. The sample taken for sequencing was blood. The receptors originated from a young woman with Graves' hyperthyroidism that later progressed to Graves' ophthalmopathy.

Comment on this clonotype: Given a much more abundant clone one base away, this may be a read error. V usage is TRBV20-1 and J usage is TRBJ2-7, with 7 bases fitting TRBD1. The length of the CDR3 is 13 residues. Germline assignment: CDR1 DFQATT and CDR2 SNEGSKA (reference sequence). The CDR3: CSALPGQIYERYF. CDR3 in DNA: TGCAGTGCCCTACCGGGACAGATATACGAGCGGTACTTC.

This clonotype was counted at least ten times. The J gene is TRBJ1-6, the V gene TRBV2; 7 positions match TRBD1. This CDR3 is 16 amino acids long. V shed 6 bases and J 3 bases; nucleotides not matched to a gene: 8. CDR1 and CDR2 (germline): SNHLY, FYNNEI. CDR3 protein: CASRGSGTDYNSPLHF. CDR3 sequence (DNA): TGTGCCAGCAGAGGATCCGGGACAGACTATAATTCACCCCTCCACTTT.

This clonotype showed up many times. The chain has TRBV30 and TRBJ2-7, with TRBD1 as a possible D gene (6 bases). This CDR3 has 13 amino acids. Looked up from germline, CDR1 is GTSNPN and CDR2 is SVGIG (reference sequence). V was cut by 1 base and J by 2 bases, with 9 bases left in between. The CDR3, as DNA: TGTGCCTGGAGTGCGGACAGCACCTACGAGCAGTACTTC. Encoded protein: CAWSADSTYEQYF.

The chain carries TRBV18 and TRBJ1-3; D remains unclear. Per germline, CDR1 KGHSH and CDR2 LQKENI. V lost 7 bases to trimming and J lost 5 bases, with 6 bases between them. The CDR3 is 11 residues long. The CDR3 here is CASLERNTIYF. For the CDR3, the DNA is TGTGCCAGCTTAGAACGAAACACCATATATTTT. Using reference TRBV18 and TRBJ1-3 for the parts outside the CDR3, the full variable domain is NAGVMQNPRHLVRRRGQEARLRCSPMKGHSHVYWYRQLPEEGLKFMVYLQKENIIDESGMPKERFSAEFPKEGPSILRIQQVVRGDSAAYFCASLERNTIYFGEGSWLTVV.

There are a few counts of this clonotype. This chain joins TRBV3-1 and TRBJ2-1; D ambiguous. The CDR3 spans 16 residues. V was pared by 3 bases and J by 5 bases, with 17 bases between. Looked up from germline, CDR1 is LGHDT and CDR2 is YNNKEL (reference sequence). The CDR3, as DNA: TGTGCCAGCAGCCAGAGTCGGGTAGCTCTCGACAATGAGCAGTTCTTC. As protein: CASSQSRVALDNEQFF.

The chain has TRBV4-3 and TRBJ2-3; 12 bases are shared with TRBD2. Germline V gene sequence: CDR1 LGHNA, CDR2 YSLEER. Trimming cost V 0 bases and J 3 bases; bases outside gene matches: 1. This CDR3 region has 16 residues. As DNA, the CDR3 is TGCGCCAGCAGCCAAGAAGGACTAGCGGGAACAGATACGCAGTATTTT. As protein: CASSQEGLAGTDTQYF.

This clonotype appeared many times. The V call is TRBV28, the J call TRBJ2-3; the D gene could be TRBD1 or TRBD2 (5 bases each). V was pared by 6 bases and J by 10 bases, with 20 bases between. In germline, CDR1 is MDHEN, CDR2 SYDVKM. The CDR3 sequence is 14 residues long. CDR3 DNA sequence: TGTGCCAGCAGCACCCCGGAGAGGGGTACGGCGCAGTATTTT. It is translated as CASSTPERGTAQYF. The whole variable domain, remainder taken from reference TRBV28 and TRBJ2-3, is DVKVTQSSRYLVKRTGEKVFLECVQDMDHENMFWYRQDPGLGLRLIYFSYDVKMKEKGDIPEGYSVSREKKERFSLILESASTNQTSMYLCASSTPERGTAQYFGPGTRLTVL.

This clonotype was recorded at least ten times. CDR3 DNA: TGTGCCAGCAGTTCCCCGGACAGGGGCCAAGAGACCCAGTACTTC. Encoded protein: CASSSPDRGQETQYF. The chain is built from TRBV12-3 or TRBV12-4 and TRBJ2-5; 9 nucleotides line up with TRBD1. Losses at the gene ends were 4 bases for V and 1 base for J; bases not matched to a gene: 4. CDR3 length: 15 residues.

A few counts support this clonotype. The V and J genes are TRBV5-4 and TRBJ2-1; TRBD2 matches at 12 bases. Looked up from germline, CDR1 is SGHNT and CDR2 is YYREEE (reference sequence). The trim removed 4 bases at V and 7 bases at J, leaving 6 bases unmatched. The CDR3 consists of 15 residues. The CDR3 region has the DNA TGTGCCAGCAGCCGGACTAGCGGGATGGTTAATGAGCAGTTCTTC. Its protein is CASSRTSGMVNEQFF.